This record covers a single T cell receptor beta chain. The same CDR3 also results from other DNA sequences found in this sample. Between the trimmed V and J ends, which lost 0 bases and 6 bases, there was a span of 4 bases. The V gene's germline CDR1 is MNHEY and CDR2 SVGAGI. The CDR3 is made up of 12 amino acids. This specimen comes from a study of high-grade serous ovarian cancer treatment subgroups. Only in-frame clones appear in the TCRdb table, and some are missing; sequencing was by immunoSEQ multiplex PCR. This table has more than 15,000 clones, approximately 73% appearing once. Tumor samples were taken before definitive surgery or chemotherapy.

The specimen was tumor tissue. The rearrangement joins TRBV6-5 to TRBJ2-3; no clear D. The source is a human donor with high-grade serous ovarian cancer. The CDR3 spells CASSYSPDTQYF. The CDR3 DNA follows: TGTGCCAGCAGTTACTCGCCCGATACGCAGTATTTT.